The next 22 T cell receptor beta chains were all read from a single sample in a study of cytomegalovirus exposure and HLA in healthy donors. With 60 Vbeta and 13 Jbeta primers, the PCR was carried out. Measured with immunoSEQ multiplex PCR; TCRdb has only the in-frame clones, and not every one. This table has 110,000 to 150,000 clones, about two thirds appearing once. Sequenced material: PBMCs. The receptors originated from a woman aged 55-69 years in good health and CMV-seropositive.

This clone was counted once. CDR3 protein: CASMSQGGFGELFF. Written as DNA, the CDR3 is TGTGCCAGTATGAGTCAAGGCGGGTTCGGGGAGCTGTTTTTT. The chain joins TRBV19 to TRBJ2-2; D might be TRBD2 (5 bases). Trimming pared 7 bases from V and 7 bases from J, leaving 16 bases between. CDR1 and CDR2 from the germline V gene are LNHDA and SQIVND (reference sequence). The CDR3 runs 14 residues.

In its sample, this clone was seen a few times. The chain couples TRBV18 to TRBJ1-3, with a possible D match to TRBD1 (6 bases). CDR3 length equals 18 residues. CDR1 and CDR2 from the germline V gene are KGHSH and LQKENI. V lost 3 bases and J lost 4, with 22 bases in between. The CDR3 DNA sequence: TGTGCCAGCTCACCCCGACAGGAAACCAAACAGCCGGGAAACACCATATATTTT. This codes for CASSPRQETKQPGNTIYF.

The V and J genes are TRBV27 and TRBJ2-7; TRBD1 might be the D (6 bases). The CDR3 contains 15 residues. The V end was cut by 6 bases, the J end by 2 bases, with 17 bases between. The germline V gene encodes CDR1 MNHEY and CDR2 SMNVEV (reference sequence). CDR3 sequence reads: CASSTRDTGTYEQYF. CDR3 coding DNA: TGTGCCAGCAGCACACGGGACACTGGAACCTACGAGCAGTACTTC.

This clone was seen a few times. The V gene is TRBV7-3, the J gene TRBJ2-1, with 11 bases that match TRBD1. Per germline, CDR1 SGHTA and CDR2 FQGTGA. The CDR3 loop spans 19 amino acids. Trimming took 5 bases from V and 0 from J; bases not matched to a gene: 12. Here the CDR3 reads CASSPGTGGVRSSYNEQFF. The CDR3 region has the DNA TGTGCCAGCAGCCCCGGGACAGGGGGAGTGCGGAGCTCCTACAATGAGCAGTTCTTC.

The chain is built from TRBV11-2 and TRBJ1-2, with D possibly being TRBD1 (6 bases). The CDR3 spans 15 residues. CDR1 SGHAT and CDR2 FQNNGV come from the germline V gene. Trimming stripped 1 base from V and 4 bases from J, with 13 bases between. The CDR3 spells CASSLGGQGSYGYTF. The CDR3 DNA is TGTGCCAGCAGCTTAGGGGGTCAGGGGAGCTATGGCTACACCTTC.

The table lists this clone with a count of one. The V gene is TRBV6-6, the J gene TRBJ2-7, with 10 positions matching TRBD1. The germline CDR1 and CDR2 sequences are MNHNY and SVGAGI (reference sequence). This CDR3 spans 14 amino acids. Losses at the gene ends were 5 bases for V and 6 bases for J; bases not matched to a gene: 7. Written as DNA, the CDR3 is TGTGCCAGCAGTACCGGGACAGGGGCCACCGAGCAGTACTTC. This gives the protein CASSTGTGATEQYF.

This rearrangement joins TRBV5-1 to TRBJ2-5, with TRBD2 identical over 12 bases. Looked up from germline, CDR1 is SGHRS and CDR2 is YFSETQ. J gave up 4 bases and V 5 bases, and 6 bases lay outside the gene matches. The CDR3 is 15 residues long. Here the CDR3 reads CASSVLLAGGETQYF. The CDR3 coding sequence is TGCGCCAGCAGTGTTTTACTAGCGGGAGGAGAGACCCAGTACTTC.

This chain connects TRBV7-8 to TRBJ2-7; a possible D gene is TRBD2 (6 bases). The CDR3 runs 15 residues. With 6 bases removed from V and 2 bases from J, the gap between germline ends came to 17 bases. Germline-derived CDR1 and CDR2 are SGHVS and FQNEAQ. In DNA form, the CDR3 reads TGTGCCAGCAGTCCGGAGGGGCGGGGCCCCTACGAGCAGTACTTC. As protein: CASSPEGRGPYEQYF.

This chain uses TRBV2 with TRBJ1-5; D remains unclear. The germline V and J ends were trimmed by 3 bases and 0 bases, with 9 bases remaining between them. The CDR3 is 15 amino acids. CDR1 is SNHLY, CDR2 FYNNEI, per germline. The CDR3 region is CASSDNTVSNQPQHF. The CDR3 region has the DNA TGTGCCAGCAGTGATAATACAGTTAGCAATCAGCCCCAGCATTTT.

The rearrangement links TRBV30 to TRBJ1-2; the D gene is possibly TRBD1 (5 bases). CDR1 and CDR2 from the germline V gene are GTSNPN and SVGIG (reference sequence). V lost 5 bases and J lost 3, with 13 bases in between. There are 13 residues in the CDR3. The CDR3 reads CAWAGIFDYGYTF. CDR3 in DNA: TGTGCCTGGGCAGGGATTTTCGACTATGGCTACACCTTC.

Only a few counts were recorded for this clone. The chain combines TRBV28 with TRBJ2-7; D possibly corresponds to TRBD1 (5 bases). The CDR3 runs to 15 residues. Germline V gene data show CDR1 as MDHEN and CDR2 as SYDVKM. Trimming pared 4 bases from V and 2 bases from J, leaving 15 bases between. CDR3: CASSWRQKQTYEQYF. The DNA for the CDR3 is TGTGCCAGCAGTTGGCGACAGAAACAAACCTACGAGCAGTACTTC. The whole variable domain, filled in from reference TRBV28 and TRBJ2-7, reads DVKVTQSSRYLVKRTGEKVFLECVQDMDHENMFWYRQDPGLGLRLIYFSYDVKMKEKGDIPEGYSVSREKKERFSLILESASTNQTSMYLCASSWRQKQTYEQYFGPGTRLTVT.

This chain connects TRBV9 to TRBJ2-7, with D tentatively TRBD2 (5 bases). This CDR3 is 13 amino acids long. Germline CDR1 SGDLS, CDR2 YYNGEE. V was clipped by 0 bases and J by 6 bases, with 10 bases between them. CDR3 sequence: CASSVEQRTEQYF. CDR3 in DNA: TGTGCCAGCAGCGTAGAACAGCGGACCGAGCAGTACTTC.

The chain recombines TRBV5-8 with TRBJ2-3; 7 positions match TRBD2. There are 14 residues in the CDR3. V lost 4 bases, J lost 6 bases, and 8 bases stayed unmatched. Germline CDR1 reads SGHTS; CDR2 reads YDEGEE. CDR3 residues: CASSTRTSDDTQYF. The CDR3 nucleotides are TGTGCCAGCAGCACACGTACTAGCGACGATACGCAGTATTTT.

This clone was recorded a few times. The chain couples TRBV6-6 to TRBJ2-3; D is perhaps TRBD1 (6 bases). V dropped 6 bases and J dropped 5 bases, with 9 bases sitting between them. CDR1 and CDR2 from the germline V gene are MNHNY and SVGAGI (reference sequence). The CDR3 extends over 12 amino acids. CDR3 sequence: CASRSGEDTQYF. The CDR3 region has the DNA TGTGCCAGCAGGTCAGGGGAAGATACGCAGTATTTT.

This rearrangement joins TRBV18 to TRBJ2-2, with 7 positions matching TRBD2. The V and J ends lost 0 bases and 5 bases, in that order; junction bases with no gene match: 3. The germline V gene has CDR1 KGHSH and CDR2 LQKENI. This CDR3 is 15 amino acids long. CDR3 region: CASSPPMRETGELFF. For the CDR3, the DNA is TGTGCCAGCTCACCACCGATGCGGGAGACCGGGGAGCTGTTTTTT.

This chain connects TRBV11-2 to TRBJ2-7; 7 bases line up with TRBD2. The CDR3 runs to 15 residues. V was clipped by 1 base and J by 3 bases; unmatched bases: 6. Germline V gene lookup returns CDR1 SGHAT and CDR2 FQNNGV. CDR3 sequence (DNA): TGTGCCAGCAGCTTAGGCGGGAGTCCCGGCTACGAGCAGTACTTC. Its protein is CASSLGGSPGYEQYF.

With regard to this clone: The sample has other DNA sequences that encode this CDR3 too. V and J are TRBV7-3 and TRBJ2-1; 10 nucleotides align to TRBD2. CDR1 SGHTA and CDR2 FQGTGA come from the germline V gene. V was pared by 5 bases and J by 5 bases, with 6 bases of the junction left unmatched. This CDR3 comprises 15 residues. The CDR3 DNA follows: TGTGCCAGCAGCCCCTCGGGACTAGCGAACAATGAGCAGTTCTTC. Amino acid sequence: CASSPSGLANNEQFF.

J is TRBJ1-1 and V is TRBV29-1, with 8 positions matching TRBD1. The germline CDR1 and CDR2 sequences are SQVTM and ANQGSEA. J lost 5 bases, V lost 4 bases, and 3 bases had no gene match. The CDR3 totals 12 residues. CDR3: CSVGTGKTEAFF. Written as DNA, the CDR3 is TGCAGCGTTGGGACAGGGAAAACTGAAGCTTTCTTT. The whole variable domain, remainder taken from reference TRBV29-1 and TRBJ1-1, is SAVISQKPSRDICQRGTSLTIQCQVDSQVTMMFWYRQQPGQSLTLIATANQGSEATYESGFVIDKFPISRPNLTFSTLTVSNMSPEDSSIYLCSVGTGKTEAFFGQGTRLTVV.

Concerning this clone itself: The limits of the CDR3 on the DNA are not certain, so only TCRdb's listed CDR3 is given. The J gene is TRBJ1-1, the V gene TRBV25-1. Germline assignment: CDR1 MGHDK and CDR2 SYGVNS. Termini included, the CDR3 measures 15 amino acids. CDR3 protein: CASSDFGAGSTEAFF.

The CDR3 DNA reads TGCGCCAGCAGCCCAGGGACAGATCCTGGAAATCAGCCCCAGCATTTT. It encodes CASSPGTDPGNQPQHF. The V call is TRBV5-1, the J call TRBJ1-5; 7 bases are shared with TRBD1. The CDR3 totals 16 residues. Per germline, CDR1 SGHRS and CDR2 YFSETQ. The V gene end was trimmed by 4 bases and the J gene end by 4 bases; junction bases not matched to a gene: 11.

The rearrangement links TRBV9 to TRBJ2-7, with 9 bases that match TRBD2. CDR1 SGDLS and CDR2 YYNGEE come from the germline V gene. V lost 0 bases to trimming and J lost 5 bases; unmatched junction nucleotides: 9. The length of the CDR3 is 16 residues. The CDR3 DNA follows: TGTGCCAGCAGCGTAGATATTGGCGGGAGGGCCGACGAGCAGTACTTC. It yields the protein CASSVDIGGRADEQYF.

This sequence joins TRBV7-8 and TRBJ1-3, with 8 bases fitting TRBD1. Germline V CDR1 and CDR2: SGHVS, FQNEAQ. CDR3 length: 17 amino acids. Trimming cost V 1 base and J 3 bases; bases outside gene matches: 8. The CDR3 region is CASSLGGQGAYGNTIYF. CDR3 DNA: TGTGCCAGCAGCTTAGGTGGGCAGGGGGCGTATGGAAACACCATATATTTT.